Detailed here is one TCR beta chain. What it binds is not known. V was pared by 4 bases and J by 2 bases, with 18 bases between. Germline lookup yields CDR1 SGHNT and CDR2 YYREEE (reference sequence). The CDR3 spans 16 residues. Profiled with immunoSEQ multiplex PCR; TCRdb holds only in-frame clones, not every one. Of 55,000 to 80,000 clones listed, about 85% are singletons. This sample is drawn from a study of OX40 agonist ivuxolimab in advanced cancers. Study background: Patients in the trial were receiving intravenous ivuxolimab every 2 weeks, at doses of 0.01 to 10 mg/kg. Cohort: approximately 79% men, mean age about 62, aged roughly 20 to 79. Regarding the study as a whole: The investigators did not determine what antigen specificity the expanded peripheral T cells had. At doses 0.1 to 3.0 mg/kg, CD4+ and CD8+ clones expanded.

This sequence was found in an adult with an advanced solid tumor such as melanoma, head and neck, liver or kidney cancer. Material: CD4+ or CD8+ T cells sorted from blood, obtained in a trial of the OX40 agonist ivuxolimab. The V call is TRBV5-4, the J call TRBJ2-5; possibly TRBD1 or TRBD2 for D (5 bases each). The CDR3, as DNA: TGTGCCAGCAGCCCAGGGACGGCCCCGGGGCAAGAGACCCAGTACTTC. This translates into CASSPGTAPGQETQYF.